This T cell receptor (beta chain) was sequenced for a study of blood T cell repertoires in COVID-19. Across the study: Italy, Spain and the United States were the sources of the convalescent and acute COVID-19 samples. Sample material is recorded as cDNA or gDNA derived from T cells, B-cell-depleted T cells, or PBMCs.

As originally analysed: Reference gene primer amplification gave estimated nucleated cell counts. Produced via immunoSEQ multiplex PCR; TCRdb's table is partial and in-frame only. The V and J calls and clone size were taken over from that table, and D and trimming were inferred from the DNA. This table has over 150,000 clones, 88% appearing once. The CDR3 consists of 16 residues. The chain is built from TRBV21-1 and TRBJ1-1; the table gives TRBD1 as D, unverified against the DNA. TRBV21-1 is an annotated pseudogene. Specimen: peripheral blood. The TCR originated in a man over 45 who had recovered from COVID-19. In DNA form, the CDR3 reads TGTGCCAGCAGCAAAGCGTGCGACCAGGGGGCCACTGAAGCTTTCTTT. Translation: CASSKACDQGATEAFF.